In this sample, the clone carrying this T cell receptor (beta chain) turned up once. The source of the sample is a study of blood T cell repertoires in COVID-19. Study in general: Sites in the United States, Italy and Spain provided acute and convalescent COVID-19 samples.

In the authors' methods: Nucleated cell counts were estimated from reference gene primer amplification. The protocol was immunoSEQ multiplex PCR, while the TCRdb copy is restricted to in-frame clones and leaves out a portion. That table supplies the V and J calls and clone size; D and trimming were determined from the DNA. This sample has 250,000 or so clones, with about 86% found just once. The CDR3 is 13 amino acids. V lost 3 bases to trimming and J lost 2 bases, with 8 bases between them. The germline gives CDR1 SGHNT, CDR2 YYREEE (reference sequence). The TCR comes from a man of 80 years or more with acute or convalescent COVID-19. The specimen was peripheral blood. The chain combines TRBV5-4 with TRBJ1-1; D is undetermined. The CDR3 DNA reads TGTGCCAGCAGCTCTGGCATAAACACTGAAGCTTTCTTT. This gives the protein CASSSGINTEAFF.